A selection of T cell receptor beta chains follows, all from one sample in a study of blood T cell repertoires in COVID-19. TCRdb keeps only in-frame clones here, not all; method: immunoSEQ multiplex PCR. Found here are more than 100,000 clones, over 75% of them singletons; the top ten hold 3% to 4%. Material: peripheral blood. These receptors all come from an older woman with acute or convalescent COVID-19. The CDR3 runs from the conserved cysteine through the conserved F or W. Fields, in order: CDR3 protein, V gene, D gene, J gene. A D gene is named only where the DNA matches it firmly.

CDR3aa: CASSLPVRTEAFF; v_gene: TRBV28; d_gene: .; j_gene: TRBJ1-1
CDR3aa: CASSVGQGYEKLFF; v_gene: TRBV9; d_gene: TRBD1; j_gene: TRBJ1-4
CDR3aa: CASSARRTGPLDGYTF; v_gene: TRBV5-1; d_gene: .; j_gene: TRBJ1-2
CDR3aa: CASRESGRGDEQFF; v_gene: TRBV6-5; d_gene: TRBD2; j_gene: TRBJ2-1
CDR3aa: CASSPGNYGYTF; v_gene: TRBV3-1/TRBV3-2; d_gene: .; j_gene: TRBJ1-2
CDR3aa: CASSSTSGPYNEQFF; v_gene: TRBV3-1/TRBV3-2; d_gene: TRBD2; j_gene: TRBJ2-1
CDR3aa: CASSQGTAEAFF; v_gene: TRBV3-1/TRBV3-2; d_gene: .; j_gene: TRBJ1-1
CDR3aa: CASSGERSGAMNTEAFF; v_gene: TRBV2; d_gene: .; j_gene: TRBJ1-1
CDR3aa: CASSAPLGQGYEQYF; v_gene: TRBV28; d_gene: .; j_gene: TRBJ2-7
CDR3aa: CASGQGVAMNTEAFF; v_gene: TRBV2; d_gene: TRBD1; j_gene: TRBJ1-1
CDR3aa: CASSDQANSGNTIYF; v_gene: TRBV6-1; d_gene: .; j_gene: TRBJ1-3
CDR3aa: CAWSEDRVETQYF; v_gene: TRBV30; d_gene: TRBD1; j_gene: TRBJ2-5
CDR3aa: CASSSVVGNTIYF; v_gene: TRBV3-1/TRBV3-2; d_gene: .; j_gene: TRBJ1-3
CDR3aa: CASSEGRDGYTF; v_gene: TRBV25-1; d_gene: .; j_gene: TRBJ1-2
CDR3aa: CASSLVGQQGAQYF; v_gene: TRBV11-2; d_gene: .; j_gene: TRBJ2-5
CDR3aa: CASSLSGNSYGYTF; v_gene: TRBV11-3; d_gene: .; j_gene: TRBJ1-2
CDR3aa: CASSLDHSPQHF; v_gene: TRBV7-9; d_gene: .; j_gene: TRBJ1-5
CDR3aa: CASSLERGLAGDTQYF; v_gene: TRBV5-1; d_gene: TRBD2; j_gene: TRBJ2-3
CDR3aa: CSVEDQRYGYTF; v_gene: TRBV29-1; d_gene: .; j_gene: TRBJ1-2
CDR3aa: CASSPRSRRITDTQYF; v_gene: TRBV7-9; d_gene: .; j_gene: TRBJ2-3
CDR3aa: CASTRYNEQFF; v_gene: TRBV28; d_gene: .; j_gene: TRBJ2-1